These 8 T cell receptor beta chains were all obtained from the same sample, sequenced in a study of blood T cell repertoires in COVID-19. Measured with immunoSEQ multiplex PCR; TCRdb has only the in-frame clones, and not every one. The sample carries 31,000 or so clones, more than 80% recorded once. Sequenced input: peripheral blood. The origin of the receptors is a human donor in a cohort sampled during active COVID-19.

The gene calls are TRBV6-5 and TRBJ2-7, with 7 nucleotides matching TRBD1. The germline gives CDR1 MNHEY, CDR2 SVGAGI. Unmatched junction bases numbered 10, after V lost 10 bases and J lost 1 base. The CDR3 is made up of 14 amino acids. CDR3 in DNA: TGTGCCACCGGCCAGGGGGTAGGGTCCTACGAGCAGTACTTC. It is translated as CATGQGVGSYEQYF.

The rearrangement uses TRBV2 and TRBJ2-1; 9 bases match TRBD1. Trimming took 6 bases from V and 10 from J; bases not matched to a gene: 16. This CDR3 region has 16 residues. CDR1 and CDR2 from the germline V gene are SNHLY and FYNNEI. The CDR3 sequence is CASRVILGDRVQEQFF. The CDR3 DNA sequence: TGTGCCAGCAGGGTGATCTTAGGGGACAGGGTGCAAGAGCAGTTCTTC.

The chain combines TRBV6-1 with TRBJ2-7; tentative D call: TRBD2 (6 bases). Germline V gene sequence: CDR1 MNHNS, CDR2 SASEGT. The germline V and J ends were trimmed by 3 bases and 4 bases, with 16 bases remaining between them. The CDR3 sequence is 15 residues long. The CDR3 here is CASSDLSGPVYEQYF. CDR3 nucleotides: TGTGCCAGCAGTGATTTAAGCGGGCCCGTATACGAGCAGTACTTC.

The V gene is TRBV6-6, the J gene TRBJ1-4; TRBD1 matches 10 bases. Germline CDR1 reads MNHNY; CDR2 reads SVGAGI (reference sequence). V lost 2 bases and J lost 8; bases outside the gene matches: 5. The CDR3 sequence is 15 residues long. CDR3: CASSYKTGGREKLFF. In DNA form, the CDR3 reads TGTGCCAGCAGTTACAAGACAGGGGGCCGAGAAAAACTGTTTTTT.

On this clone itself: This specimen includes other DNA sequences encoding the same CDR3. This sequence joins TRBV18 and TRBJ2-7; D gene ambiguous. The V gene's germline CDR1 is KGHSH and CDR2 LQKENI. The CDR3 is made up of 13 amino acids. V was cut by 4 bases and J by 2 bases, with 9 bases left in between. The CDR3 DNA reads as TGTGCCAGCTCACAAACAGCAGCCTACGAGCAGTACTTC. Residues: CASSQTAAYEQYF.

The rearrangement uses TRBV28 and TRBJ1-5; D is ambiguous. Germline V gene sequence: CDR1 MDHEN, CDR2 SYDVKM. Between the trimmed V and J ends, which lost 7 bases and 0 bases, there was a span of 10 bases. This CDR3 has 14 amino acids. The CDR3, as DNA: TGTGCCAGCAATTACGGAGTTAGCAATCAGCCCCAGCATTTT. Protein sequence: CASNYGVSNQPQHF.

The rearrangement joins TRBV25-1 to TRBJ1-3; D perhaps matches TRBD1 (6 bases). V shed 3 bases and J shed 2 bases, with 8 bases lying between them. The CDR3 consists of 14 residues. Germline-derived CDR1 and CDR2 are MGHDK and SYGVNS. CDR3 DNA sequence: TGTGCCAGCAGTGAGGCAGGGGCTGGAAACACCATATATTTT. As protein: CASSEAGAGNTIYF.

This clone is a singleton in its sample. The V gene is TRBV9, the J gene TRBJ2-7, with TRBD1 matching over 10 bases. V shed 0 bases, J shed 7 bases, and the junction held 4 bases outside the gene matches. Germline V gene data show CDR1 as SGDLS and CDR2 as YYNGEE. The CDR3 is 14 residues long. CDR3 nucleotide sequence: TGTGCCAGCAGCGTAGAGGGGGACAGGGGAGAGCAGTACTTC. Protein product: CASSVEGDRGEQYF.